This TCR beta chain comes out of a study of blood T cell repertoires in COVID-19. This CDR3 spans 15 amino acids. The germline V gene encodes CDR1 MGHRA and CDR2 YSYEKL. The J segment lost 2 bases and the V segment lost 2 bases, leaving 4 bases of the junction unmatched. As originally analysed: Scientists estimated how many nucleated cells there were by amplifying reference gene primers. Using immunoSEQ multiplex PCR, the repertoire was profiled, and TCRdb retains in-frame clones only, with some absent. V, J and clone size are those of that table, while D and trimming were read from the DNA. The sample lists about 270,000 clones, about nine tenths seen once, with around a sixth in the top ten. The study drew participants aged about 18 to 95 years from under 30 US areas.

The sample consisted of PBMCs or T cells enriched from blood (not recorded which). The clonotype originates from a man aged 18-30 years who had recovered from COVID-19. This chain joins TRBV4-1 and TRBJ2-7; the match to TRBD2 covers 9 bases. The CDR3 DNA reads as TGCGCCAGCAGCCAATCTAGCGGGGAAACCTACGAGCAGTACTTC. Protein sequence: CASSQSSGETYEQYF.